Detailed here is one T cell receptor beta chain. This sample was included in a study of T cell responses to AZD1222 COVID-19 vaccine. Generated by immunoSEQ multiplex PCR, the TCRdb table keeps only in-frame clones and is missing some. There are about 120,000 clones in the sample; about 87% occur only once, and approximately 12% lies in the top ten. Sequenced material: peripheral blood, taken on day 0 of AZD1222 vaccination. This TCR was recovered from an adult in good health.

CDR3 loop: CSASQWGEQFF. As DNA, the CDR3 is TGCAGTGCTAGCCAGTGGGGTGAGCAGTTCTTC. This chain links TRBV20-1 with TRBJ2-1; D remains ambiguous. The CDR3 is 11 amino acids. Looked up from germline, CDR1 is DFQATT and CDR2 is SNEGSKA (reference sequence). V was clipped by 3 bases and J by 9 bases, with 9 bases between them.